Listed below are T cell receptor beta chains from one sample, sequenced in a study of CD8 T cells in ankylosing spondylitis. TCRdb re-called the 5' RACE reads through MiXCR, storing one row per CDR3 protein. The repertoire consists of about 390,000 distinct CDR3 sequences, with approximately 20% occurring once and the leading ten covering approximately 16%. The material sequenced was blood, either unsorted or a sorted T cell fraction (not recorded which). Receptors originate from a male donor with ankylosing spondylitis. CDR3s include the opening cysteine and the closing phenylalanine or tryptophan. Fields, in order: J gene, V gene, CDR3 protein.

TRBJ1-1	TRBV20-1	CSARDSGRGGEAFF
TRBJ2-3	TRBV7-9	CASSLGTSGILDTQYF
TRBJ2-3	TRBV7-3	CASSPRSGTGADTQYF
TRBJ1-6	TRBV7-9	CASSPGQNNSPLHF
TRBJ2-1	TRBV14	CASSSRGLARYNEQFF
TRBJ2-3	TRBV20-1	CSALRAASTDTQYF
TRBJ1-2	TRBV20-1	CSAREQSYGYTF
TRBJ2-1	TRBV7-2	CASSLLRSGNEQFF
TRBJ2-7	TRBV7-2	CASSSNGGASYEQYF
TRBJ1-5	TRBV7-2	CASSFTVGQGNQPQHF
TRBJ1-4	TRBV7-9	CASSLGNSVYEKLFF
TRBJ2-7	TRBV20-1	CSARLVGSSYEQYF
TRBJ1-2	TRBV28	CASSSGGYGYTF
TRBJ2-3	TRBV20-1	CSASTGLAGINPLGDTQYF
TRBJ2-7	TRBV10-3	CAISENPTSGVHEQYF
TRBJ2-7	TRBV29-1	CSARGGGEQYF
TRBJ1-5	TRBV28	CASRSGAGKPQHF
TRBJ1-4	TRBV28	CASRPTGGVEKLFF
TRBJ1-5	TRBV18	CASSPGGSVNQPQHF
TRBJ2-7	TRBV5-6	CASSWLVWGEQYF